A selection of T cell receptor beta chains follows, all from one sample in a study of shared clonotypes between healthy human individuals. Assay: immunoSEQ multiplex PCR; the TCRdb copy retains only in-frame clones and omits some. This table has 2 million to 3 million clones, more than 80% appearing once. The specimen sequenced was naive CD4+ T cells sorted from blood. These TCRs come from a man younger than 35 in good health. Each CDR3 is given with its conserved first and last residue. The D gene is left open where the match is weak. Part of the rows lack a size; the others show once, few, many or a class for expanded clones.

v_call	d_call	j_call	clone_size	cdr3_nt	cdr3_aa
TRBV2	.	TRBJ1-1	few	TGTGCCAGCAGTGTTTCAGCTGAAGCTTTCTTT	CASSVSAEAFF
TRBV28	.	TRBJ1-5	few	TGTGCCAGCAAGGCACAGGAGAACGAGCATTTT	CASKAQENEHF
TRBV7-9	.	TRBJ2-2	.	TGTGCCAGCAGCTTAGGTGTTATAACGGAACCGAACACCGGGGAGCTGTTTTTT	CASSLGVITEPNTGELFF
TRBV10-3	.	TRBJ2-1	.	TGTGCCATCAGTGTAAGCCCCCGGGGGAGCTCCTACAATGAGCAGTTCTTC	CAISVSPRGSSYNEQFF
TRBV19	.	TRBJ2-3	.	TGTGCCAGTAGTATAGGCCCAGTTACAAATACGCAGTATTTT	CASSIGPVTNTQYF
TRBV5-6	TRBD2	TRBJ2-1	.	TGTGCCAGCAGCTTGGGACTAAGCGGGGTTCCCTACAATGAGCAGTTCTTC	CASSLGLSGVPYNEQFF
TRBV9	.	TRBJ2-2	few	TGTGCCAGCACTCTGGGGTCGAACACCGGGGAGCTGTTTTTT	CASTLGSNTGELFF
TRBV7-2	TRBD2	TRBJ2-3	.	TGTGCCAGCAGCTTAGGAGTGGTTAGCGGGAGGGGAAGTACGCAGTATTTT	CASSLGVVSGRGSTQYF
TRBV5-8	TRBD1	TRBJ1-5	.	TGTGCCAGCAAAACCGGGACAGGGGGCCCTCAGCCCCAGCATTTT	CASKTGTGGPQPQHF
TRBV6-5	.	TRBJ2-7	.	TGTGCCAGCAGTCGACAGAGCTCCTACGAGCAGTACTTC	CASSRQSSYEQYF
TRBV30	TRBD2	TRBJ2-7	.	TGTGCCTGGAGTGTTTCTAGCGGGGGGGCTCGCGAGCAGTACTTC	CAWSVSSGGAREQYF
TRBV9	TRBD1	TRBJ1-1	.	TGTGCCAGCAGCGTAGGGATACAGGGGGCCGAGAACACTGAAGCTTTCTTT	CASSVGIQGAENTEAFF
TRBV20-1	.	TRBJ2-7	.	TGCAGTGCTAGGGACAGCTACGAGCAGTACTTC	CSARDSYEQYF
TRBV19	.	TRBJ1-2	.	TGTGCCAGTAGTATGGTGGGATCGGCAAAGTTAGGTGGCTACACCTTC	CASSMVGSAKLGGYTF
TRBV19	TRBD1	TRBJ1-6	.	TGTGCCAGTAGGGACAGGGGGGAAAATTCACCCCTCCACTTT	CASRDRGENSPLHF
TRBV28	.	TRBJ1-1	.	TGTGCCAGCAGTGGAGAGAACACTGAAGCTTTCTTT	CASSGENTEAFF
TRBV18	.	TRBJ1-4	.	TGTGCCAGCTCGGCAGGCGTAAATGAAAAACTGTTTTTT	CASSAGVNEKLFF
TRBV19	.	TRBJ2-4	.	TGTGCCAGTAGTATAGACGGGACAGCCAAAAACATTCAGTACTTC	CASSIDGTAKNIQYF
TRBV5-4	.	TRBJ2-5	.	TGTGCCAGCAGCTTGCAGATAACTCCTACAGAGACCCAGTACTTC	CASSLQITPTETQYF
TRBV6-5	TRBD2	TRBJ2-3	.	TGTGCCAGCAGTTACTCGATTAGCGGGGGAGATACGCAGTATTTT	CASSYSISGGDTQYF
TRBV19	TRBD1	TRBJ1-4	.	TGTGCCAGTTCCTTTCCGGGACAGGGGGCGAAACTGTTTTTT	CASSFPGQGAKLFF
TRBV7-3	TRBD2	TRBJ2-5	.	TGTGCCAGCAGCTTAAGTAGCGGGGGGGCGCAGACCCAGTACTTC	CASSLSSGGAQTQYF
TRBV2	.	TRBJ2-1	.	TGTGCCAGCAGTGGGCCTAGTCCTTACAATGAGCAGTTCTTC	CASSGPSPYNEQFF
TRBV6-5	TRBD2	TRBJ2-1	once	TGTGCCAGCACCACTAGCGGGAGCTTGAATGAGCAGTTCTTC	CASTTSGSLNEQFF
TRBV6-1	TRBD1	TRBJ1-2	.	TGTGCCACGGACAGGGGAGCTAACTATGGCTACACCTTC	CATDRGANYGYTF
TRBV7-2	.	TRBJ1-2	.	TGTGCCAGCAGCCCCTCCCGACAGAACTTCTATGGCTACACCTTC	CASSPSRQNFYGYTF
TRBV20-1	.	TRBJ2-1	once	TGCAGTGCTAGAGTGGGCGCTGAGCAGTTCTTC	CSARVGAEQFF
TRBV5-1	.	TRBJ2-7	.	TGCGCCAGCAGCTTGGAGGGGACTTCATACGAGCAGTACTTC	CASSLEGTSYEQYF